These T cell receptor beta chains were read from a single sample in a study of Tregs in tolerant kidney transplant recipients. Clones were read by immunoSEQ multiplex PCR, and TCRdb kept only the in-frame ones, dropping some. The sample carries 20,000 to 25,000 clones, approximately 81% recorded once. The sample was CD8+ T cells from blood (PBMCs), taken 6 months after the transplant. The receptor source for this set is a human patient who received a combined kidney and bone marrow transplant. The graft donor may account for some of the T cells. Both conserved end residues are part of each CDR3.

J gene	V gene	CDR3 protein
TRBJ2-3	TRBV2	CEVRGADTQYF
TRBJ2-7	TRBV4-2	CASSQVDRVNEQYF
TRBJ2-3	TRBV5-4	CASRVGQGSTDTQYF
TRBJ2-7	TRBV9	CASSVVAGGPFSYEQYF
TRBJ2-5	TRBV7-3	CASSPRGRGTGDQETQYF
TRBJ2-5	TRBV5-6	CASSFGGGETQYF
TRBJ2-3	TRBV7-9	CASSHTSGGIPDTQYF
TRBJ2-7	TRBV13	CASSSWTSGRPLSYEQYF
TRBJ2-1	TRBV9	CASSVLAEPFYNEQFF
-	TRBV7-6	CASSSLRGETYEQYF
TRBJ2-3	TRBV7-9	CASSLLAGGPADTQYF
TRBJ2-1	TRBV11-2	CASSPRTGVGNEQFF
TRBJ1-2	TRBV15	CATSRPDRDYGYTF
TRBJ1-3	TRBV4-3	CASSQKIDRVYGNTIYF
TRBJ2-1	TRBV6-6	CASSSAGGGNEQFF
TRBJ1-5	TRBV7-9	CASSLGGQYNQPQHF
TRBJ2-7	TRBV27	CASRKLGTSGTYEQYF
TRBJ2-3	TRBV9	CASSLRTGVATDTQYF
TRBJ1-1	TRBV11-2	CADLPGQGPEAFF
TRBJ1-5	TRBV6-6	CASSYSGRARYQPQHF
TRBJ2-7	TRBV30	CAWSVRQGVLWTYSYEQYF
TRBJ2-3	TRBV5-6	CASSLTLGSTDTQYF
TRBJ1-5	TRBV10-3	CAISDRQAPEPQHF
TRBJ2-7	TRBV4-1	CASSHPSGGTYEQYF
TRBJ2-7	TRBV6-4	CASREGGNPRSSYEQYF
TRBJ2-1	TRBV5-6	CASSLWGGGNEQFF
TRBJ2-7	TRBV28	CASGELSSYEQYF
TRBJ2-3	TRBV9	CASSGHWEAPTDTQYF
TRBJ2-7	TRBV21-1	CASSYYPEQYF
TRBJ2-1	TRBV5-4	CASSVDRGPEQFF
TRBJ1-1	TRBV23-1	CASRFRDRVCEAFF
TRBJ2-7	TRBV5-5	CASSFDSAYEQYF
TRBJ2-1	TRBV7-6	CASSLGNSEQFF
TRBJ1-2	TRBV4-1	CASSPIWTGGGYGYTF
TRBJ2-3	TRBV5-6	CASSVTEGAFTDTQYF
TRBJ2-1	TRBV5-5	CASSLSRTTLNEQFF
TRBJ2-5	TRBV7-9	CASSLIRETQYF
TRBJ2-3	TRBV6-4	CASASGEADTQYF
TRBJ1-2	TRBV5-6	CASSFDLQGYGYTF
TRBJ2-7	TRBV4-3	CASSQDRSTYEQYF
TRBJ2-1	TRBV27	CASSNTGTDLNEQFF
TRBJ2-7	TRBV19	CASTTLGGYEQYF
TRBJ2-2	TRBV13	CASSLLLREGDTGELFF
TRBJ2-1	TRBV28	CASTQAPPGANEQFF
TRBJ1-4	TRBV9	CASSGNRGVNEKLFF
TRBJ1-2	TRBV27	CASSLHPGLHGYTF